The 15 T cell receptor beta chains given below trace back to one sample, sequenced in a study of blood T cell repertoires in COVID-19. Clones were read by immunoSEQ multiplex PCR, and TCRdb kept only the in-frame ones, dropping some. This sample has 350,000 to 400,000 clones, with 80% to 90% found just once. Material: PBMCs or T cells enriched from blood (not recorded which). The receptors derive from a man between 18 and 35 years old who had recovered from COVID-19.

V and J are TRBV5-5 and TRBJ1-2, with no clear D. The CDR3 has 13 amino acids. Trimming cost V 1 base and J 8 bases, with 12 bases left between them. The germline gives CDR1 SGHKS, CDR2 YYEKEE (reference sequence). For the CDR3, the DNA is TGTGCCAGCAGCTTGAGGCGGGAAGGGGGCTACACCTTC. Its translation is CASSLRREGGYTF. Variable domain in full (rest from reference TRBV5-5 and TRBJ1-2): DAGVTQSPTHLIKTRGQQVTLRCSPISGHKSVSWYQQVLGQGPQFIFQYYEKEERGRGNFPDRFSARQFPNYSSELNVNALLLGDSALYLCASSLRREGGYTFGSGTRLTVV.

The chain has TRBV19 and TRBJ2-1; weak D call: TRBD2 (5 bases). This CDR3 is built from 14 residues. Germline assignment: CDR1 LNHDA and CDR2 SQIVND (reference sequence). The V end was cut by 5 bases, the J end by 8 bases, with 16 bases between. This CDR3 reads CASSGGLALYEQFF. DNA for the CDR3: TGTGCCAGTAGTGGTGGCCTAGCCCTCTATGAGCAGTTCTTC.

CDR3 amino acids: CASSSQGGSNQPQHF. CDR3 coding DNA: TGCGCCAGCAGCTCCCAGGGGGGAAGCAATCAGCCCCAGCATTTT. The rearrangement links TRBV5-1 to TRBJ1-5, with 7 bases matching TRBD1. Germline V lookup: CDR1 SGHRS, CDR2 YFSETQ. CDR3 size: 15 residues. V shed 3 bases and J 1 base; nucleotides not matched to a gene: 4. Combining the CDR3 with reference TRBV5-1 and TRBJ1-5 gives the whole variable domain KAGVTQTPRYLIKTRGQQVTLSCSPISGHRSVSWYQQTPGQGLQFLFEYFSETQRNKGNFPGRFSGRQFSNSRSEMNVSTLELGDSALYLCASSSQGGSNQPQHFGDGTRLSIL.

The chain joins TRBV24-1 to TRBJ2-1, with D possibly being TRBD1 (6 bases). CDR3 length: 16 amino acids. The V gene lost 2 bases and the J gene lost 7 bases, with 17 bases spanning the gap. Germline-derived CDR1 and CDR2 are KGHDR and SFDVKD. This CDR3 reads CATSDWGRNGFNEQFF. CDR3 coding DNA: TGTGCCACCAGTGATTGGGGGCGGAATGGGTTTAATGAGCAGTTCTTC.

Comment on this clone: Because the CDR3 is missing its conserved closing phenylalanine or tryptophan, this is likely a read error. The DNA is omitted, as the CDR3 cannot be located on it reliably, and the CDR3 follows TCRdb's listing. The rearrangement uses TRBV2 and TRBJ2-7; TRBD2, the table's D call, lacks a check against the DNA. The length of the CDR3 is 12 amino acids, counting both ends. The germline gives CDR1 SNHLY, CDR2 FYNNEI. The CDR3 protein is CASGQLAGGPVL.

V is TRBV19 and J is TRBJ1-1; a weak D match, TRBD1 (6 bases). The CDR3 has 14 residues. Trimming left V 5 bases short and J 5 bases short, with 15 bases between. In germline, CDR1 is LNHDA, CDR2 SQIVND (reference sequence). The CDR3 DNA reads as TGTGCCAGTAGTGGACGTGGACAGCGGACTGAAGCTTTCTTT. This translates into CASSGRGQRTEAFF.

The V gene is TRBV6-5, the J gene TRBJ1-3; D may be TRBD1 (5 bases). The V gene's germline CDR1 is MNHEY and CDR2 SVGAGI. V lost 0 bases and J 0 bases, leaving 9 bases between the germline ends. This CDR3 spans 16 amino acids. The CDR3 here is CASSYSGALSGNTIYF. In DNA form, the CDR3 reads TGTGCCAGCAGTTACTCAGGGGCCCTCTCTGGAAACACCATATATTTT.

This chain joins TRBV5-5 and TRBJ2-5; D is possibly TRBD2 (5 bases). Germline V CDR1 and CDR2: SGHKS, YYEKEE (reference sequence). Trimming pared 1 base from V and 5 bases from J, leaving 15 bases between. The CDR3 loop spans 15 amino acids. The DNA for the CDR3 is TGTGCCAGCAGCTTGCGGACTGGGGTGGGGGAGACCCAGTACTTC. Its translation: CASSLRTGVGETQYF. The full variable domain, rest sourced from reference TRBV5-5 and TRBJ2-5, is DAGVTQSPTHLIKTRGQQVTLRCSPISGHKSVSWYQQVLGQGPQFIFQYYEKEERGRGNFPDRFSARQFPNYSSELNVNALLLGDSALYLCASSLRTGVGETQYFGPGTRLLVL.

The chain uses TRBV18 and TRBJ2-1; 14 bases are a match to TRBD2. CDR3 length: 23 amino acids. With 0 bases clipped from V and 1 base from J, the junction kept 17 bases outside the gene matches. Germline V gene data show CDR1 as KGHSH and CDR2 as LQKENI. The CDR3 DNA reads TGTGCCAGCTCACCACCCCCCGGACTAGCGGGAGGAGGCCCCGACCTATCCTACAATGAGCAGTTCTTC. Its protein is CASSPPPGLAGGGPDLSYNEQFF.

The rearrangement joins TRBV7-2 to TRBJ2-7, with D perhaps matching TRBD1 (5 bases). The V gene's germline CDR1 is SGHTA and CDR2 FQGNSA. V gave up 2 bases and J gave up 0 bases, with 8 bases separating them. The CDR3 is 14 amino acids. CDR3 residues: CASSLQGSSYEQYF. CDR3 coding DNA: TGTGCCAGCAGCTTACAGGGTAGCTCCTACGAGCAGTACTTC. Together with reference TRBV7-2 and TRBJ2-7, the CDR3 gives the full variable domain: GAGVSQSPSNKVTEKGKDVELRCDPISGHTALYWYRQSLGQGLEFLIYFQGNSAPDKSGLPSDRFSAERTGGSVSTLTIQRTQQEDSAVYLCASSLQGSSYEQYFGPGTRLTVT.

The V gene is TRBV7-9, the J gene TRBJ2-5, with 7 bases aligning to TRBD2. Germline-derived CDR1 and CDR2 are SEHNR and FQNEAQ (reference sequence). J was trimmed by 0 bases and V by 0 bases; bases with no gene match: 7. The CDR3 totals 17 residues. CDR3 sequence (DNA): TGTGCCAGCAGCTTAGCGAGCGTGGGAGGGAACCAAGAGACCCAGTACTTC. Translated, it gives CASSLASVGGNQETQYF.

V gene TRBV5-1 combines with J gene TRBJ2-2; D unresolved. Germline V gives CDR1 SGHRS, CDR2 YFSETQ. The V end was cut by 1 base, the J end by 2 bases, with 12 bases between. This CDR3 spans 16 amino acids. CDR3 coding DNA: TGCGCCAGCAGCTTGTTAAGCTCTCGAAACACCGGGGAGCTGTTTTTT. Translated, it gives CASSLLSSRNTGELFF.

The chain uses TRBV7-9 and TRBJ1-3; TRBD1 matches 9 bases. CDR3 size: 17 residues. Germline assignment: CDR1 SEHNR and CDR2 FQNEAQ (reference sequence). Trimming took 8 bases from V and 0 from J; bases not matched to a gene: 11. The CDR3 DNA sequence: TGTGCCAGCCCCCCGGGACAGGGTAATTTCTCTGGAAACACCATATATTTT. It yields the protein CASPPGQGNFSGNTIYF.

The chain combines TRBV28 with TRBJ1-4; D perhaps matches TRBD1 (5 bases). Germline V lookup: CDR1 MDHEN, CDR2 SYDVKM. CDR3 length: 14 residues. Trimming stripped 3 bases from V and 7 bases from J, with 12 bases between. Written as DNA, the CDR3 is TGTGCCAGCAGTTTTGGGGGAGCGGGTGAAAAACTGTTTTTT. Protein sequence: CASSFGGAGEKLFF.

With regard to this clone: This sample includes further DNA sequences coding for the same CDR3. This sequence joins TRBV30 and TRBJ1-2, with 8 bases identical to TRBD1. CDR3 size: 12 residues. The trim removed 5 bases at V and 4 bases at J, leaving 3 bases unmatched. CDR1 is GTSNPN and CDR2 is SVGIG in the germline V gene (reference sequence). The CDR3 DNA reads as TGTGCCTGGTCCGGGACAGGCTATGGCTACACCTTC. Its translation is CAWSGTGYGYTF.